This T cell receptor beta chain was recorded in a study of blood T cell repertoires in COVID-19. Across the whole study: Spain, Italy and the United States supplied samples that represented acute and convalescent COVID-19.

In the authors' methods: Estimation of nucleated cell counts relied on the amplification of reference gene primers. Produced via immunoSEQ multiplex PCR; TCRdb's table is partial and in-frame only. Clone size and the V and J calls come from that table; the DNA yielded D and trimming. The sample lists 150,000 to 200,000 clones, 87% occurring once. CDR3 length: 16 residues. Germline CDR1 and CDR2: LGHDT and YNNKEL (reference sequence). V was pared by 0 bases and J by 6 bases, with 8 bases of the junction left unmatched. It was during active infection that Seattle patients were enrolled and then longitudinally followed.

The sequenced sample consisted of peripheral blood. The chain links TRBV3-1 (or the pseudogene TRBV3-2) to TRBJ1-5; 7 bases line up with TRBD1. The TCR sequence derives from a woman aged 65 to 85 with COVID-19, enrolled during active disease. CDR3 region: CASSQEGYRGFQPQHF. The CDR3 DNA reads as TGTGCCAGCAGCCAAGAGGGCTACAGGGGCTTTCAGCCCCAGCATTTT.